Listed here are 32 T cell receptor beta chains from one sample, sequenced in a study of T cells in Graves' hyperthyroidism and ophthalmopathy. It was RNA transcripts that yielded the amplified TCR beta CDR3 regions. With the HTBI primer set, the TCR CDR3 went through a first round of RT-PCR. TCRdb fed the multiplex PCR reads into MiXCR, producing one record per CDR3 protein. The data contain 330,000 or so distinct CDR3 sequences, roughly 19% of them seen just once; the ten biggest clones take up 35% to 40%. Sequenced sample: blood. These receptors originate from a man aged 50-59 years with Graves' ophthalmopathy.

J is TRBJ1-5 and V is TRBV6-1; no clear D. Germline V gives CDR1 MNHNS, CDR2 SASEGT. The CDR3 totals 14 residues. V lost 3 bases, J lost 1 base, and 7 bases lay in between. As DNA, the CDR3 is TGTGCCAGCAGTGATCGAAGAAGCAATCAGCCCCAGCATTTT. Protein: CASSDRRSNQPQHF.

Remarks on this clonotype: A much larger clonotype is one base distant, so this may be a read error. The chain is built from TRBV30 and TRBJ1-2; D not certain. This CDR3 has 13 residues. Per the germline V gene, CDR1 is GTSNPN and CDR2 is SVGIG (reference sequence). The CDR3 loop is CAWSVRAPYGHTF. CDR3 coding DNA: TGTGCCTGGAGTGTACGAGCCCCCTATGGCCACACCTTC.

The CDR3 loop is CASSWGQLGANVLTF. For the CDR3, the DNA is TGCGCCAGCAGCTGGGGACAGCTTGGGGCCAACGTCCTGACTTTC. The rearrangement links TRBV4-1 to TRBJ2-6; 7 positions match TRBD1. Germline V CDR1 and CDR2: MGHRA, YSYEKL. The V and J ends lost 5 bases and 3 bases, in that order; junction bases with no gene match: 4. The CDR3 sequence is 15 residues long.

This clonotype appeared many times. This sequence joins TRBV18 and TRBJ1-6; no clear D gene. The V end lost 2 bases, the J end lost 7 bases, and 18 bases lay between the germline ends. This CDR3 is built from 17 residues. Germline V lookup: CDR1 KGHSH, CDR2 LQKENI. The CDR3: CASSPARPGGYNSPLHF. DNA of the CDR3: TGTGCCAGCTCACCAGCCCGGCCGGGAGGATACAATTCACCCCTCCACTTT.

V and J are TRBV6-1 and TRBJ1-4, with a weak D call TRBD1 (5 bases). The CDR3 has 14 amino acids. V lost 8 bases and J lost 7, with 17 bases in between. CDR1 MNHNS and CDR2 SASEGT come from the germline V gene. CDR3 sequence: CASRGRGEVEKLFF. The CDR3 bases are TGTGCCAGCCGAGGGCGAGGGGAGGTTGAAAAACTGTTTTTT.

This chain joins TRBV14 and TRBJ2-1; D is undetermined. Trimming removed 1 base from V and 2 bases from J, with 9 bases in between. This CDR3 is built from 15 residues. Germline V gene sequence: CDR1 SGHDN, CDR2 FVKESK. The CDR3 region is CASSQGQAAYNEQFF. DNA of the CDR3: TGTGCCAGCAGCCAAGGGCAGGCCGCCTACAATGAGCAGTTCTTC. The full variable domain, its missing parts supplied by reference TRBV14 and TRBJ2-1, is EAGVTQFPSHSVIEKGQTVTLRCDPISGHDNLYWYRRVMGKEIKFLLHFVKESKQDESGMPNNRFLAERTGGTYSTLKVQPAELEDSGVYFCASSQGQAAYNEQFFGPGTRLTVL.

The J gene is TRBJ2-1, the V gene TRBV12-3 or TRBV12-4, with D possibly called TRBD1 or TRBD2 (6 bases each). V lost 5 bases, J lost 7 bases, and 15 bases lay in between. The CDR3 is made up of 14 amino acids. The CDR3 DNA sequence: TGTGCCAGCAGTCCGAGGGGGGCGGGAAATGAGCAGTTCTTC. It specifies CASSPRGAGNEQFF.

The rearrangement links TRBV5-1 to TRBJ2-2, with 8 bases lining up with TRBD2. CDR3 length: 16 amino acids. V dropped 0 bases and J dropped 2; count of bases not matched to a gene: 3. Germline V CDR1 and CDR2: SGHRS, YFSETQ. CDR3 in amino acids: CASSLELAANTGELFF. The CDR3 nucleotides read TGCGCCAGCAGCTTGGAACTAGCGGCTAACACCGGGGAGCTGTTTTTT.

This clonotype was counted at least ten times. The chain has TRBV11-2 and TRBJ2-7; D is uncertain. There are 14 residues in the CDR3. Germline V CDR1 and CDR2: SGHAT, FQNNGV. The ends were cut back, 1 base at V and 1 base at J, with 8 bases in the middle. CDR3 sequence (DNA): TGTGCCAGCAGCTTAGGAGTCACGTCCTACGAGCAGTACTTC. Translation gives CASSLGVTSYEQYF.

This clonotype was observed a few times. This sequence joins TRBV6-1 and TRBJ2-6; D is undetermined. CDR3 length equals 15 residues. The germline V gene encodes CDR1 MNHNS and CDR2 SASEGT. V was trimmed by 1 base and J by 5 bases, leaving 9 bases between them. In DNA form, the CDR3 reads TGTGCCAGCAGTGAAGAACCAGGCTGGGCCAACGTCCTGACTTTC. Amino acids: CASSEEPGWANVLTF.

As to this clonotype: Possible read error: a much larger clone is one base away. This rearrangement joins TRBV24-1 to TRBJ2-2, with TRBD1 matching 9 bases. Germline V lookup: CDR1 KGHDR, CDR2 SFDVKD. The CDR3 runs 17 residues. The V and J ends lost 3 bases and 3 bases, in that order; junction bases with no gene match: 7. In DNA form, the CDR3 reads TGTGCCACCAGTGATATCCTGCGACAGGGGGACACCGGGGAGCTGTTTTTT. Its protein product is CATSDILRQGDTGELFF.

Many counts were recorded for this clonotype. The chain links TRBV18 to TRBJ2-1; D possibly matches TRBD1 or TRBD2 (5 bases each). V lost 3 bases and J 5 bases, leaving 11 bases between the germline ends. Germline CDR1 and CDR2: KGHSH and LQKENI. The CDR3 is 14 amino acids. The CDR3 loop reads CASSPTRGNNEQFF. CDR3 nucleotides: TGTGCCAGCTCACCCACTAGGGGAAACAATGAGCAGTTCTTC.

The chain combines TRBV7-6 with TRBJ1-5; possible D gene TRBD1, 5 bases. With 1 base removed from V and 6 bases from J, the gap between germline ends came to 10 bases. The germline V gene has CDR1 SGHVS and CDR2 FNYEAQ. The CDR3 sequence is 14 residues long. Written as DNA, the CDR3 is TGTGCCAGCAGCTTAGGGTTGGGGGGTCAGCCCCAGCATTTT. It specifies CASSLGLGGQPQHF.

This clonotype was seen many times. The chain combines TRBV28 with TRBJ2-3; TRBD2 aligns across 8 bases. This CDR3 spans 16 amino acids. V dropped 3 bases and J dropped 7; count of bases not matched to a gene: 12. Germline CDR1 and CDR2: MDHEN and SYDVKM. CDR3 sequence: CASSFDSGMTKYTQYF. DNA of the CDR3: TGTGCCAGCAGTTTCGATAGCGGGATGACCAAATATACGCAGTATTTT.

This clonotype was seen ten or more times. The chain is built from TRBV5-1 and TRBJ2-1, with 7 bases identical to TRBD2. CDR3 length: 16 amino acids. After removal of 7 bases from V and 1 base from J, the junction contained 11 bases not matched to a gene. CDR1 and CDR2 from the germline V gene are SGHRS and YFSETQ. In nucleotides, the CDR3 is TGCGCCAGCGGACCCACGGCGGGAGTGTCCTACAATGAGCAGTTCTTC. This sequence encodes CASGPTAGVSYNEQFF.

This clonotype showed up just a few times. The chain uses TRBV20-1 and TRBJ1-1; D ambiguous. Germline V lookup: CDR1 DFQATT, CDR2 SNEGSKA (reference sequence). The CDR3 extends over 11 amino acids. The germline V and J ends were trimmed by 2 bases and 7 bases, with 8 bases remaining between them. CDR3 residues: CSARSPIEAFF. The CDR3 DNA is TGCAGTGCTAGATCCCCGATTGAAGCTTTCTTT.

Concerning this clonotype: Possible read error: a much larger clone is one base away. As DNA, the CDR3 is TGTGCCAGCAGTGAAATGGGAGGGAAGTATGGCTACACCTTC. Residues: CASSEMGGKYGYTF. The gene calls are TRBV2 and TRBJ1-2; no clear D. The length of the CDR3 is 14 residues. The V gene lost 2 bases and the J gene lost 5 bases, with 12 bases spanning the gap. CDR1 and CDR2 from the germline V gene are SNHLY and FYNNEI.

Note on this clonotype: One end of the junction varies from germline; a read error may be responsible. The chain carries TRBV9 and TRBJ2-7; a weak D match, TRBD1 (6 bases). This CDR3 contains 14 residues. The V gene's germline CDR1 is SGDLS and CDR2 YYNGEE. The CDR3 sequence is CASSSTGHPDEQYF. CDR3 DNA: TGCGCCAGCAGCTCCACGGGACATCCGGACGAGCAGTACTTC.

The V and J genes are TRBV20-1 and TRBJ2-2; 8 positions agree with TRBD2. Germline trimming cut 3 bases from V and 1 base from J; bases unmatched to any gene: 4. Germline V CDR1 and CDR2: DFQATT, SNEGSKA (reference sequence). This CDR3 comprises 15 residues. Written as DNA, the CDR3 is TGCAGTGCTAGTAAACTAGCGGTGAACACCGGGGAGCTGTTTTTT. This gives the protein CSASKLAVNTGELFF.

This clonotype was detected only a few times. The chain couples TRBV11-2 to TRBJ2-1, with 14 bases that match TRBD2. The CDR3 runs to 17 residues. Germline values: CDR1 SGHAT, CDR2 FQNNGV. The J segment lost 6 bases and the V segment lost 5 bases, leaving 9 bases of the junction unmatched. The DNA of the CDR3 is TGTGCCAGCAGCCTGGGACTAGCGGGAGTGGGGGGCAATGAGCAGTTCTTC. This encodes CASSLGLAGVGGNEQFF.

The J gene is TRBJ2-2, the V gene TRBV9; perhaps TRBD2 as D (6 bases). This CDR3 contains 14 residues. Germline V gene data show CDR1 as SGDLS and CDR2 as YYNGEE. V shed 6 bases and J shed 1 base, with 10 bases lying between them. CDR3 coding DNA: TGTGCCAGCACCCGGGACTGGAACACCGGGGAGCTGTTTTTT. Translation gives CASTRDWNTGELFF.

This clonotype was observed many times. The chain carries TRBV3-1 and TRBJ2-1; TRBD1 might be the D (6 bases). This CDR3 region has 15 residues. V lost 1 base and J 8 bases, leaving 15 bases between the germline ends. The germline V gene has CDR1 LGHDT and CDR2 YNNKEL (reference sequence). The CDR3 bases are TGTGCCAGCAGCCAAGTGGCTAGGGGGTTTGATGAGCAGTTCTTC. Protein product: CASSQVARGFDEQFF.

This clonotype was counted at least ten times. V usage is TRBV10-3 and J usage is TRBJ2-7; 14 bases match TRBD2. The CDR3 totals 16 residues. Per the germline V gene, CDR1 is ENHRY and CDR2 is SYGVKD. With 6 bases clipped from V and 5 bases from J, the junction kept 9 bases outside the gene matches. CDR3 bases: TGTGCCATCAGACCTCTCGTGGGACTAGCGGGAGACGAGCAGTACTTC. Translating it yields CAIRPLVGLAGDEQYF.

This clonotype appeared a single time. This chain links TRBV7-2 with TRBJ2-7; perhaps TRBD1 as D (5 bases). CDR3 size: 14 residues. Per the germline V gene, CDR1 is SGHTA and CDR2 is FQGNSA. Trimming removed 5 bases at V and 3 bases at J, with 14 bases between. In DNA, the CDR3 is TGTGCCAGCAGCCCTGGGGCCCAACACTACGAGCAGTACTTC. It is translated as CASSPGAQHYEQYF.

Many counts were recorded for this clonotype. The CDR3 sequence is CASSLGRTQYF. Written as DNA, the CDR3 is TGTGCCAGCAGCTTAGGAAGGACCCAGTACTTC. This sequence joins TRBV11-2 and TRBJ2-5; the D is unclear. The CDR3 extends over 11 amino acids. Per the germline V gene, CDR1 is SGHAT and CDR2 is FQNNGV. Between the trimmed V and J ends, which lost 1 base and 7 bases, there was a span of 4 bases. Drawing the rest from reference TRBV11-2 and TRBJ2-5, the complete variable domain is EAGVAQSPRYKIIEKRQSVAFWCNPISGHATLYWYQQILGQGPKLLIQFQNNGVVDDSQLPKDRFSAERLKGVDSTLKIQPAKLEDSAVYLCASSLGRTQYFGPGTRLLVL.

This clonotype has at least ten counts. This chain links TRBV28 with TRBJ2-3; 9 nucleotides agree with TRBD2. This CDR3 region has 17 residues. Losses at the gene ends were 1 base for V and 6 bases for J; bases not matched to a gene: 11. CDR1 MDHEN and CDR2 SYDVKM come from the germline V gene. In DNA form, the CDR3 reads TGTGCCAGCAGTTTATTAGACCGGCGGGAGGGTCACGATACGCAGTATTTT. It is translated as CASSLLDRREGHDTQYF.

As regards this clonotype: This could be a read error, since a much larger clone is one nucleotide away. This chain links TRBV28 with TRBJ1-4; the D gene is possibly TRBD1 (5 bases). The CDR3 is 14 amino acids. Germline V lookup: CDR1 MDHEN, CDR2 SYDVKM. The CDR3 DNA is TGTGCCGGCAGGGCGACGGGGGCTAATGAAAAACTGTTTTTT. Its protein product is CAGRATGANEKLFF.

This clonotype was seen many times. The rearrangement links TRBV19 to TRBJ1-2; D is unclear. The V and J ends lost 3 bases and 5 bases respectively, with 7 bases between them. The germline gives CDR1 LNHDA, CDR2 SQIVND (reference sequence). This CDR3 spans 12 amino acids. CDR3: CASSMTTYGYTF. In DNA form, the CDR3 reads TGTGCCAGTAGTATGACAACATATGGCTACACCTTC.

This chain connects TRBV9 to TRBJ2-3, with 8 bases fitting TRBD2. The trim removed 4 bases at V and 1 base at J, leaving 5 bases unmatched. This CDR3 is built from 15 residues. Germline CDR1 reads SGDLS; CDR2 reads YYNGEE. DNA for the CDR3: TGTGCCAGCAGCCCCGGGGGGGGTCGCACAGATACGCAGTATTTT. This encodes CASSPGGGRTDTQYF.

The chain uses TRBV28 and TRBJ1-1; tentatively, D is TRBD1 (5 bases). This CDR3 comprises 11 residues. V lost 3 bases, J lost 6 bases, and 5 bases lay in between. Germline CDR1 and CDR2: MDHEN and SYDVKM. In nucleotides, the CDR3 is TGTGCCAGCAGTTTCAGGGCTGAAGCTTTCTTT. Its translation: CASSFRAEAFF.

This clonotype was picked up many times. CDR3 sequence reads: CASSVGYRGGRYEQYF. The CDR3, as DNA: TGTGCCAGCAGCGTAGGGTACAGGGGAGGAAGGTACGAGCAGTACTTC. The gene calls are TRBV11-2 and TRBJ2-7, with a tentative D call TRBD1 (7 bases). The V gene's germline CDR1 is SGHAT and CDR2 FQNNGV. V lost 5 bases and J lost 4, with 21 bases in between. This CDR3 region has 16 residues.

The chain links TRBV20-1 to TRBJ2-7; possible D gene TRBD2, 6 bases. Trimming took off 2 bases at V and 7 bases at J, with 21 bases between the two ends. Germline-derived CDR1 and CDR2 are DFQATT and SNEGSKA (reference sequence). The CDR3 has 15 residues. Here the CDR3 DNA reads TGCAGTGCTAGAACTCCTGGCGCGGGGCGCAGGGAGCAGTACTTC. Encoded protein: CSARTPGAGRREQYF.